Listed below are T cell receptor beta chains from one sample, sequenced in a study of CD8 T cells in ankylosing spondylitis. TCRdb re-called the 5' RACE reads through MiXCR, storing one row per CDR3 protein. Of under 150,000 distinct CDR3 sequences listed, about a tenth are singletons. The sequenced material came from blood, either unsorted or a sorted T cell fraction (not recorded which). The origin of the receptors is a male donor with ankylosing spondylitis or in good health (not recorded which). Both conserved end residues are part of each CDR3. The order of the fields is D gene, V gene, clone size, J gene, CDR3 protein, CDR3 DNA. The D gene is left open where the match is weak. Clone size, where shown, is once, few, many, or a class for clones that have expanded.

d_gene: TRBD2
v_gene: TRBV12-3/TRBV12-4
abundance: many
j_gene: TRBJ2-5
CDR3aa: CASSFTSGEETQYF
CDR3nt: TGTGCCAGCAGTTTTACTAGCGGGGAAGAGACCCAGTACTTC

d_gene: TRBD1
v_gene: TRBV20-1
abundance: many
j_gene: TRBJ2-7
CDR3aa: CSASGTGLSYEQYF
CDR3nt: TGCAGTGCTAGCGGGACAGGGCTCTCCTACGAGCAGTACTTC

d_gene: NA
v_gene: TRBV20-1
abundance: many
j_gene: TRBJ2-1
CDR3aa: CSARDARGGGNEQFF
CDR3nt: TGCAGTGCTAGAGATGCCCGCGGAGGGGGCAATGAGCAGTTCTTC

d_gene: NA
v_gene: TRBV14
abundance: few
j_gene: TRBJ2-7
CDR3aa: CASSHQRFDYEQYF
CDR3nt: TGTGCCAGCAGCCACCAGCGGTTTGACTACGAGCAGTACTTC

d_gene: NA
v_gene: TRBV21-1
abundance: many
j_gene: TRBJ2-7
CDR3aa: CANSSPDYEQYF
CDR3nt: TGTGCCAATAGCTCTCCGGACTACGAGCAGTACTTC

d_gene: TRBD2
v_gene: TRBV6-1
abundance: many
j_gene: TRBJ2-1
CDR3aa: CASSQLSGRARSSYNEQFF
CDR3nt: TGTGCCAGCAGCCAACTAAGCGGGAGGGCTCGGAGCTCCTACAATGAGCAGTTCTTC

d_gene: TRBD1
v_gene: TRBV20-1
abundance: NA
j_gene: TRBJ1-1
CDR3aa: CSAQGTGWPEAFF
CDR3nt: TGCAGTGCCCAAGGGACAGGGTGGCCTGAAGCTTTCTTT

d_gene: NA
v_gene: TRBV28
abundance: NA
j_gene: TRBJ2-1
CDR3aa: CASSTPSPYNEQFF
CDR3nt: TGTGCCAGCAGCACACCCTCACCATACAATGAGCAGTTCTTC

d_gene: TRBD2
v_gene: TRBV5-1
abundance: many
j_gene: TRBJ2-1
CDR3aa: CASSRTSGSLNEQFF
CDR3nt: TGCGCCAGCAGCCGGACTAGCGGGAGTCTTAATGAGCAGTTCTTC

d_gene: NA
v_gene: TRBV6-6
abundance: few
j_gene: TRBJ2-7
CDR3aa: CASSYSDRYEQYF
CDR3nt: TGTGCCAGCAGTTACTCGGACAGATACGAGCAGTACTTC

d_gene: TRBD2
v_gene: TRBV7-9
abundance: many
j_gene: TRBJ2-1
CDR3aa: CASSFLAGTNEQFF
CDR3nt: TGTGCCAGCAGCTTCCTAGCGGGAACCAATGAGCAGTTCTTC

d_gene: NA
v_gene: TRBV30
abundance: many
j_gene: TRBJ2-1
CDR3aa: CAWGRWDEQFF
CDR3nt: TGTGCCTGGGGTCGTTGGGATGAGCAGTTCTTC

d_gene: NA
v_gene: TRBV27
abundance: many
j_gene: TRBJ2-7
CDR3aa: CASSSRTPWVREQYF
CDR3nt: TGTGCCAGCAGTTCGCGGACCCCCTGGGTGAGGGAGCAGTACTTC

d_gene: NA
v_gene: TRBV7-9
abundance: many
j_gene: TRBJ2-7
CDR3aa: CASSRGTLEQYF
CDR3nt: TGTGCCAGCAGCCGCGGGACTCTCGAGCAGTACTTC

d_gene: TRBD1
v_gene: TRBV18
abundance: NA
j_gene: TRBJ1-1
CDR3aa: CASSPGTGGTEAFF
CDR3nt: TGTGCCAGCTCACCAGGGACAGGGGGGACTGAAGCTTTCTTT

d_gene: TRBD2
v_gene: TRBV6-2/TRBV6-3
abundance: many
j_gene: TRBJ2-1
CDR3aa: CASSEIGLALGGNEQFF
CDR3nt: TGTGCCAGCAGCGAAATTGGACTAGCGTTAGGGGGGAATGAGCAGTTCTTC

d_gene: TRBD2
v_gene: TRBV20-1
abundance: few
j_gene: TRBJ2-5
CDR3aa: CSAREPSGHQETQYF
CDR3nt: TGCAGTGCTAGAGAACCTAGCGGTCATCAAGAGACCCAGTACTTC

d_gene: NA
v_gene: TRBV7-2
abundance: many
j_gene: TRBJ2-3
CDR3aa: CASSLVRSVRGDTQYF
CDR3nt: TGTGCCAGCAGCTTAGTTAGGAGTGTGCGCGGGGATACGCAGTATTTT

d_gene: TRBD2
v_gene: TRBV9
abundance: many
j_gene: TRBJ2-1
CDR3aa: CASSNGTSGYNEQFF
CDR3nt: TGTGCCAGCAGCAACGGGACTAGCGGTTACAATGAGCAGTTCTTC

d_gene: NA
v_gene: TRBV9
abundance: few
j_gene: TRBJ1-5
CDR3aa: CASSVGLNQPQHF
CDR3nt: TGTGCCAGCAGCGTAGGTCTGAATCAGCCCCAGCATTTT

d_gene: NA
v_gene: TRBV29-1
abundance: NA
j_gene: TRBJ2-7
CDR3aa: CSPPGHTAYEQYF
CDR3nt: TGCAGCCCCCCGGGACACACCGCCTACGAGCAGTACTTC

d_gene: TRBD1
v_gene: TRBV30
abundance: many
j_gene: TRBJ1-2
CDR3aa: CAWSVQGAYGYTF
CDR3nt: TGTGCCTGGAGTGTACAGGGGGCTTATGGCTACACCTTC

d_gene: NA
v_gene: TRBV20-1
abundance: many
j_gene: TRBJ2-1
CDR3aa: CSARTTLVYNEQFF
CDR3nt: TGCAGTGCTCGGACCACCCTAGTCTACAATGAGCAGTTCTTC

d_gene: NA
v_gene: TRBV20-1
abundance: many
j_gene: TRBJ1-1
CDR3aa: CSASSGTRSEAFF
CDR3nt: TGCAGTGCTAGTAGCGGGACAAGAAGTGAAGCTTTCTTT

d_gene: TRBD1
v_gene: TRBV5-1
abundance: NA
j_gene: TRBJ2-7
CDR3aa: CASSSRDRGTSEQYF
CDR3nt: TGCGCCAGCAGCTCCCGGGACAGGGGAACCTCCGAGCAGTACTTC

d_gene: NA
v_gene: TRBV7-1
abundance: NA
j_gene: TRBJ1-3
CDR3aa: CASSRQSGSGNTIYF
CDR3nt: TGTGCCAGCAGCCGACAGTCGGGCTCTGGAAACACCATATATTTT

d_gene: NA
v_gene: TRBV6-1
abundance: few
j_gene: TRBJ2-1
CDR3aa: CASRSSSSSSYNEQFF
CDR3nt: TGTGCCAGTAGATCTAGCAGCTCAAGCTCCTACAATGAGCAGTTCTTC

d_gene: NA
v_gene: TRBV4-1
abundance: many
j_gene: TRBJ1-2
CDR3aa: CASSRETGTSRLYTF
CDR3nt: TGCGCCAGCAGCCGCGAAACCGGGACATCGCGTCTCTACACCTTC

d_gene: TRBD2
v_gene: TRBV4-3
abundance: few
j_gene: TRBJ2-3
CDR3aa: CASSYILAGERYF
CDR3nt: TGCGCCAGCAGCTACATACTAGCGGGGGAAAGGTATTTT

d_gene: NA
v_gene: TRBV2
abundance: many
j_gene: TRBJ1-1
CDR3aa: CASSERPRQNTEAFF
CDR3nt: TGTGCCAGCAGTGAACGCCCCAGACAGAACACTGAAGCTTTCTTT

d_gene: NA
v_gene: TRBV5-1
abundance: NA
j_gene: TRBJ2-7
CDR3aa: CASSLGSLPSREQYF
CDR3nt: TGCGCCAGCAGCTTGGGCAGTCTCCCTTCGCGCGAGCAGTACTTC

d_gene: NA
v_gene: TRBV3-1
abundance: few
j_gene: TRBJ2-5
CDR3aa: CASSQDARGEETQYF
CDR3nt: TGTGCCAGCAGCCAAGATGCCAGGGGGGAAGAGACCCAGTACTTC

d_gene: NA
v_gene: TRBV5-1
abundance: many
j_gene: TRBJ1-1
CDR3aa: CASSLASQGWDTEAFF
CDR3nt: TGCGCCAGCAGCTTGGCCTCTCAGGGTTGGGACACTGAAGCTTTCTTT

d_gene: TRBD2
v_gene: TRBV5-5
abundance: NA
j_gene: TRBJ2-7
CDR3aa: CASSRGSGVSYEQYF
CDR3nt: TGTGCCAGCAGCAGGGGCAGCGGGGTCTCCTACGAGCAGTACTTC

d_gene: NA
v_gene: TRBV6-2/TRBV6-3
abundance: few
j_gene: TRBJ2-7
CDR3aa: CASRLLPHYGYEQYF
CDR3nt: TGTGCCAGCAGACTACTACCTCACTATGGGTACGAGCAGTACTTC

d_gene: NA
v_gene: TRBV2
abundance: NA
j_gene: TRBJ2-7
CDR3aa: CASSEDREDF
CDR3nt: TGTGCCAGCAGTGAAGACAGGGAGGACTTC

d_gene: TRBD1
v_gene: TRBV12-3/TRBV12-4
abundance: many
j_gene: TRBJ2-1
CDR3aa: CASSPTGAFNNEQFF
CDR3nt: TGTGCCAGCAGTCCGACAGGGGCATTTAACAATGAGCAGTTCTTC

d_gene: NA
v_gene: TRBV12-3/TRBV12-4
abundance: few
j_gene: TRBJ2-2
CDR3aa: CASTRRIPGELFF
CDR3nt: TGTGCCAGCACCCGACGGATACCCGGGGAGCTGTTTTTT

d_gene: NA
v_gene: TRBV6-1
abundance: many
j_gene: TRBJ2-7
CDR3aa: CASRPRASYEQYF
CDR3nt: TGTGCCAGCAGACCCAGGGCCTCCTACGAGCAGTACTTC

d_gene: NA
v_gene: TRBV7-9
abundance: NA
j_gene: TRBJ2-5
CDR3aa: CASSPARTTMAETQYF
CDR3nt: TGTGCCAGCAGCCCGGCTAGGACCACGATGGCGGAGACCCAGTACTTC

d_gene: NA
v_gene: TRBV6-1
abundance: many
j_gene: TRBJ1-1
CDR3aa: CASIGVPYTEAFF
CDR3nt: TGTGCCAGCATCGGGGTCCCCTACACTGAAGCTTTCTTT

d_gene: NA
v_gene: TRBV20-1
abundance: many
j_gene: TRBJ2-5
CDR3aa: CSAQDYLETQYF
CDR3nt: TGCAGTGCTCAGGACTACTTGGAGACCCAGTACTTC

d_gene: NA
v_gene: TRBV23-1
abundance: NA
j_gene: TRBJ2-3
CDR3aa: CASSPPLGDPDVDTQYF
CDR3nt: TGCGCCAGCAGTCCACCCCTGGGGGACCCTGATGTAGATACGCAGTATTTT

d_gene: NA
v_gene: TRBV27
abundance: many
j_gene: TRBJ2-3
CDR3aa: CASSLPSTHGTQYF
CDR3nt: TGTGCCAGCAGTTTGCCTAGCACTCACGGTACGCAGTATTTT

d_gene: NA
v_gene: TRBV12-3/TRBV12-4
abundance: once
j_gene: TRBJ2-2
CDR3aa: CASTIARYTGELFF
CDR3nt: TGTGCCAGCACCATTGCGCGGTACACCGGGGAGCTGTTTTTT

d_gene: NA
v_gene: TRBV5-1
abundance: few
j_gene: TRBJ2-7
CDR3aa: CASSLYTKSYEQYF
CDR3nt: TGCGCCAGCAGCTTGTATACCAAATCCTACGAGCAGTACTTC

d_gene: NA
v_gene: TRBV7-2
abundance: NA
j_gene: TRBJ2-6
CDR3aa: CASSRNRVAGANVLTF
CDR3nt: TGTGCCAGCAGCCGAAACAGGGTGGCTGGGGCCAACGTCCTGACTTTC

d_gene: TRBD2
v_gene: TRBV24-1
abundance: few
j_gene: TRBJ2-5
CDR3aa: CATSDRRLAGNQETQYF
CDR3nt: TGTGCCACCAGTGACCGGAGACTAGCGGGGAACCAAGAGACCCAGTACTTC

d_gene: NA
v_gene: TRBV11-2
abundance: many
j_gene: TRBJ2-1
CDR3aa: CASSRSHRAGRYNEQFF
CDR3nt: TGTGCCAGCAGTAGGAGCCACCGGGCGGGGCGGTACAATGAGCAGTTCTTC

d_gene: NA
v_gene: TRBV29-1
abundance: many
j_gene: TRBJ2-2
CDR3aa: CSVEVAAGELFF
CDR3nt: TGCAGCGTTGAGGTGGCGGCCGGGGAGCTGTTTTTT

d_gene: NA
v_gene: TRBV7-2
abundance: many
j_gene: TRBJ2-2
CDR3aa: CASSLIGVTNTGELFF
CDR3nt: TGTGCCAGCAGCTTAATTGGGGTAACGAACACCGGGGAGCTGTTTTTT